A single sample gave rise to the 7 T cell receptor beta chains below, sequenced in a study of cytomegalovirus exposure and HLA in healthy donors. The PCR ran on 60 Vbeta and 13 Jbeta primers. Profiled with immunoSEQ multiplex PCR; TCRdb holds only in-frame clones, not every one. The table has roughly 250,000 clones, 75% to 90% seen once. The sequenced sample consisted of PBMCs. Receptors originate from a girl aged 2-10 years in good health and CMV-seronegative.

The V gene is TRBV19, the J gene TRBJ2-6; tentative D call: TRBD1 (6 bases). Trimming pared 3 bases from V and 0 bases from J, leaving 18 bases between. CDR3 length equals 19 residues. Germline assignment: CDR1 LNHDA and CDR2 SQIVND (reference sequence). In DNA form, the CDR3 reads TGTGCCAGTAGTATGAGGGGGACAAGATTGAGCTCTGGGGCCAACGTCCTGACTTTC. Protein: CASSMRGTRLSSGANVLTF.

This chain links TRBV28 with TRBJ1-2; a weak D match, TRBD1 (6 bases). The CDR3 length is 14 residues. V dropped 10 bases and J dropped 2 bases, with 17 bases sitting between them. Per germline, CDR1 MDHEN and CDR2 SYDVKM. The CDR3 reads CATGAMGQNYGYTF. The DNA for the CDR3 is TGTGCCACCGGAGCGATGGGACAAAACTATGGCTACACCTTC.

The CDR3 sequence is CSGGTEETQYF. CDR3 in DNA: TGCAGCGGGGGGACAGAAGAGACCCAGTACTTC. The chain uses TRBV29-1 and TRBJ2-5; TRBD1 matches 7 bases. The V and J ends lost 7 bases and 3 bases, in that order; junction bases with no gene match: 2. Germline V gives CDR1 SQVTM, CDR2 ANQGSEA. The CDR3 has 11 amino acids.

This clone was detected once. The CDR3 region is CASSFRGGAFDEQFF. The CDR3 DNA follows: TGTGCCAGCAGCTTTCGCGGGGGGGCGTTTGATGAGCAGTTCTTC. The V gene is TRBV7-3, the J gene TRBJ2-1; 9 positions agree with TRBD2. The V gene's germline CDR1 is SGHTA and CDR2 FQGTGA. The CDR3 runs to 15 residues. V lost 3 bases and J lost 8; bases outside the gene matches: 8.

The J gene is TRBJ1-2, the V gene TRBV28; TRBD1 might be the D (5 bases). This CDR3 is 13 amino acids long. Per germline, CDR1 MDHEN and CDR2 SYDVKM. The V gene lost 7 bases and the J gene lost 3 bases, with 12 bases spanning the gap. Here the CDR3 reads CASNRWGDYGYTF. In DNA, the CDR3 is TGTGCCAGCAATCGGTGGGGGGACTATGGCTACACCTTC.

The chain joins TRBV13 to TRBJ1-1; tentatively, D is TRBD1 (6 bases). The V gene lost 5 bases and the J gene lost 6 bases, with 19 bases spanning the gap. The V gene's germline CDR1 is PRHDT and CDR2 FYEKMQ (reference sequence). The CDR3 totals 15 residues. CDR3 amino acids: CASSPRGARIPEAFF. The CDR3 DNA follows: TGTGCCAGCAGCCCTCGGGGGGCAAGGATACCTGAAGCTTTCTTT.

The sample holds a few counts of this clone. J is TRBJ2-4 and V is TRBV29-1, with 13 bases matching TRBD2. The length of the CDR3 is 16 residues. Per germline, CDR1 SQVTM and CDR2 ANQGSEA. Germline trimming cut 5 bases from V and 7 bases from J; bases unmatched to any gene: 11. In DNA form, the CDR3 reads TGCAGCGTTCGGGACGGGACTAGCGGGACTGGGAACATTCAGTACTTC. Protein product: CSVRDGTSGTGNIQYF. Full variable domain (rest looked up from reference TRBV29-1 and TRBJ2-4): SAVISQKPSRDICQRGTSLTIQCQVDSQVTMMFWYRQQPGQSLTLIATANQGSEATYESGFVIDKFPISRPNLTFSTLTVSNMSPEDSSIYLCSVRDGTSGTGNIQYFGAGTRLSVL.